Below, 2 T cell receptor beta chains from the same sample are listed, as sequenced in a study of cytomegalovirus exposure and HLA in healthy donors. Amplification used 60 Vbeta primers and 13 Jbeta primers. The table came from immunoSEQ multiplex PCR; TCRdb's copy has only in-frame clones and leaves some out. In the table there are roughly 170,000 clones, over 70% of which are singletons. Sequencing was performed on PBMCs. The receptors derive from a woman younger than 45 in good health and CMV-seropositive.

V and J are TRBV4-2 and TRBJ2-7; 7 bases match TRBD1. V gave up 0 bases and J gave up 5 bases; unmatched junction bases: 13. CDR1 is LGHNA, CDR2 YNFKEQ, per germline. There are 17 residues in the CDR3. CDR3 nucleotide sequence: TGTGCCAGCAGCCAAGAGTACAGGGGAATTAACTTCCACGAGCAGTACTTC. Protein product: CASSQEYRGINFHEQYF.

This chain links TRBV25-1 with TRBJ2-7, with 10 bases identical to TRBD2. Trimming took 4 bases from V and 3 from J; bases not matched to a gene: 3. This CDR3 comprises 14 residues. Germline CDR1 is MGHDK and CDR2 is SYGVNS. In nucleotides, the CDR3 is TGTGCCAGCAGTGCGTCTAGCGGGAGCTACGAGCAGTACTTC. Amino acids: CASSASSGSYEQYF.